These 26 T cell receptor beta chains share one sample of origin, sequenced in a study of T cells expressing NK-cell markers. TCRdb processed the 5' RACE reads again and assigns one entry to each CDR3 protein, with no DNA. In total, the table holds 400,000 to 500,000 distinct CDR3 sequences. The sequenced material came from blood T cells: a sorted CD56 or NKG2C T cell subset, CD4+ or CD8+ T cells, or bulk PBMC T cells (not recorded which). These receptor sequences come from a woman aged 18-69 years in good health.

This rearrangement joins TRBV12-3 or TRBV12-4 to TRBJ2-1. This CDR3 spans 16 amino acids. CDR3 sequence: CASSSGLGGYDNEQFF.

Here the CDR3 reads CSARDEDSGRPPYEQYF. The rearrangement links TRBV20-1 to TRBJ2-7; lacking DNA, the TRBD2 call made by TCRdb goes unchecked. Germline V gene sequence: CDR1 DFQATT, CDR2 SNEGSKA (reference sequence). CDR3 size: 17 residues.

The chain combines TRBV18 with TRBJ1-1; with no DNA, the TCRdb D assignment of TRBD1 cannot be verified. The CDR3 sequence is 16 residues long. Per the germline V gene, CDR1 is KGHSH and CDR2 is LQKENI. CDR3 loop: CASSPPDRGAGTEAFF. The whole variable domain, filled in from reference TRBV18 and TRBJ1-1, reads NAGVMQNPRHLVRRRGQEARLRCSPMKGHSHVYWYRQLPEEGLKFMVYLQKENIIDESGMPKERFSAEFPKEGPSILRIQQVVRGDSAAYFCASSPPDRGAGTEAFFGQGTRLTVV.

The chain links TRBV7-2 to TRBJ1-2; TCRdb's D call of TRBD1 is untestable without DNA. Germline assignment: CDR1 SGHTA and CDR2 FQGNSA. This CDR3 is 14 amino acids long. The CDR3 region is CASSLAPGGYGYTF.

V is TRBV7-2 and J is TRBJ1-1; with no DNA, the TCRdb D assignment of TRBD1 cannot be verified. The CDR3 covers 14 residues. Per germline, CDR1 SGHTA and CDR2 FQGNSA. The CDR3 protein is CASSWRGLNTEAFF. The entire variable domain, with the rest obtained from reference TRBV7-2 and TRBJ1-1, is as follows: GAGVSQSPSNKVTEKGKDVELRCDPISGHTALYWYRQSLGQGLEFLIYFQGNSAPDKSGLPSDRFSAERTGGSVSTLTIQRTQQEDSAVYLCASSWRGLNTEAFFGQGTRLTVV.

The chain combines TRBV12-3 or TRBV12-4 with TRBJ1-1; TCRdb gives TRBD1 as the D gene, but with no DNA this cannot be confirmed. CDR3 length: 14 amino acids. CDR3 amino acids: CASSFQGAVTEAFF.

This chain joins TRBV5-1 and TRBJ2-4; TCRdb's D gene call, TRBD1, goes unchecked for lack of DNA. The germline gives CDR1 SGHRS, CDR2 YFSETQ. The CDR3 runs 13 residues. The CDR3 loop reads CASSLGTGTIQYF.

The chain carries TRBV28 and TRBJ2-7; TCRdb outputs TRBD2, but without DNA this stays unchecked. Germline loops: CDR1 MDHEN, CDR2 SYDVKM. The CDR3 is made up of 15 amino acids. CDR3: CASSLGASGGYEQYF. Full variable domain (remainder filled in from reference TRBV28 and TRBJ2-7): DVKVTQSSRYLVKRTGEKVFLECVQDMDHENMFWYRQDPGLGLRLIYFSYDVKMKEKGDIPEGYSVSREKKERFSLILESASTNQTSMYLCASSLGASGGYEQYFGPGTRLTVT.

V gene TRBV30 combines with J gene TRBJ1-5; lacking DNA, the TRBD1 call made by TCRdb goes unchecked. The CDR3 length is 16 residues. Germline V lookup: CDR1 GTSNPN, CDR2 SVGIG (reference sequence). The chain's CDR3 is CAWSVKSTGHNQPQHF.

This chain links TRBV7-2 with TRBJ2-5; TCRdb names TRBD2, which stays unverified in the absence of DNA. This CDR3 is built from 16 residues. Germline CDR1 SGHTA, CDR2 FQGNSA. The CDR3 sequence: CASSLNPRGGQETQYF.

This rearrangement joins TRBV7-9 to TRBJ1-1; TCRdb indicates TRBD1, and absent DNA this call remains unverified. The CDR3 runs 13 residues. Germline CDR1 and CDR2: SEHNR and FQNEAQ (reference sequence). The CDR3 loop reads CASSWGLNTEAFF.

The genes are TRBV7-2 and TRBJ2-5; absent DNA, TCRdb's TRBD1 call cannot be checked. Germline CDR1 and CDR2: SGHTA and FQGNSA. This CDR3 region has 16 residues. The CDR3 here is CASSLSQLGPQETQYF. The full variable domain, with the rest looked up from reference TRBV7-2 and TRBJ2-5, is GAGVSQSPSNKVTEKGKDVELRCDPISGHTALYWYRQSLGQGLEFLIYFQGNSAPDKSGLPSDRFSAERTGGSVSTLTIQRTQQEDSAVYLCASSLSQLGPQETQYFGPGTRLLVL.

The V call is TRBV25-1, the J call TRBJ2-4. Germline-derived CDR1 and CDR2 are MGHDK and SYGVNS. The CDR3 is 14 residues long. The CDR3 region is CASSDQVAKNIQYF.

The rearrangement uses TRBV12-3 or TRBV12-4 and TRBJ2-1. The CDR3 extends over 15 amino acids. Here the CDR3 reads CASSLAGESYNEQFF.

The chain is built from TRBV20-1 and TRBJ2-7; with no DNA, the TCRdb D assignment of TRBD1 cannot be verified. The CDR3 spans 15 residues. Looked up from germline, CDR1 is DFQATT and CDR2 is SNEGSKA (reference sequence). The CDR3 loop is CSARPPRTGTYEQYF.

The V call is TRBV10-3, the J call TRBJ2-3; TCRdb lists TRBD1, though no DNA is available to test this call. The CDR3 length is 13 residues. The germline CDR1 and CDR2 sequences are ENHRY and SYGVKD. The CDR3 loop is CAISDRGTDTQYF.

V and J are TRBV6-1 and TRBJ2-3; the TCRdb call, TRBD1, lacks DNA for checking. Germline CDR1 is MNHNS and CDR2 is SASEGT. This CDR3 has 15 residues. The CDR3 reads CASSPPGFPTDTQYF.

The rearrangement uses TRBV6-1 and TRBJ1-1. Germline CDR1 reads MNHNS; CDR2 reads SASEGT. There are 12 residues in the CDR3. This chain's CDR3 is CASRLGMTEAFF.

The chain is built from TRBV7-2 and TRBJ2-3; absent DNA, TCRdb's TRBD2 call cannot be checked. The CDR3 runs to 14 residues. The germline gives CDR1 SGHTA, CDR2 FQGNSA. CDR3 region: CASSSGPPGGTQYF. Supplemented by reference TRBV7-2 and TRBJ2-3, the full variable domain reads GAGVSQSPSNKVTEKGKDVELRCDPISGHTALYWYRQSLGQGLEFLIYFQGNSAPDKSGLPSDRFSAERTGGSVSTLTIQRTQQEDSAVYLCASSSGPPGGTQYFGPGTRLTVL.

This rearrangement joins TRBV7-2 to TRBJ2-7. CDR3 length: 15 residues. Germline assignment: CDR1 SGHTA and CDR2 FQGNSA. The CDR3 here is CASSLAAGSTYEQYF. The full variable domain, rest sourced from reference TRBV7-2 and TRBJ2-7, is GAGVSQSPSNKVTEKGKDVELRCDPISGHTALYWYRQSLGQGLEFLIYFQGNSAPDKSGLPSDRFSAERTGGSVSTLTIQRTQQEDSAVYLCASSLAAGSTYEQYFGPGTRLTVT.

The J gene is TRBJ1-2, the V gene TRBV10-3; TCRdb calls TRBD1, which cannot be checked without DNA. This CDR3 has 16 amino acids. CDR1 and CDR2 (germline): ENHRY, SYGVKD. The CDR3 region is CAIRNPYRATNYGYTF.

The CDR3 spells CASSFPGGVDEQYF. The chain employs TRBV7-9 and TRBJ2-7; TCRdb proposes TRBD2, but this gene call is untestable without DNA. The germline V gene has CDR1 SEHNR and CDR2 FQNEAQ (reference sequence). This CDR3 is built from 14 residues. The full variable domain, in which reference TRBV7-9 and TRBJ2-7 provide the parts outside the CDR3, is DTGVSQNPRHKITKRGQNVTFRCDPISEHNRLYWYRQTLGQGPEFLTYFQNEAQLEKSRLLSDRFSAERPKGSFSTLEIQRTEQGDSAMYLCASSFPGGVDEQYFGPGTRLTVT.

Here the CDR3 reads CASYRDSYNEQFF. The rearrangement joins TRBV28 to TRBJ2-1; checking the TCRdb D call of TRBD1 is not possible without DNA. Germline V gene data show CDR1 as MDHEN and CDR2 as SYDVKM. The CDR3 runs 13 residues.

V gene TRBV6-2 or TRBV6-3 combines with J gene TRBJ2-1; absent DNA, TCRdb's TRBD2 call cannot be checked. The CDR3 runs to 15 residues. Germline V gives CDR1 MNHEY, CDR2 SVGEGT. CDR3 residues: CASSHATSGNNEQFF.

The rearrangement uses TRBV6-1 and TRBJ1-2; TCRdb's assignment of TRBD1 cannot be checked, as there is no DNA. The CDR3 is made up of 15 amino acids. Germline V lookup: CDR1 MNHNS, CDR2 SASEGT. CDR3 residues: CASSKPGQELNGYTF.

Here the CDR3 reads CSARWSDEQYF. The chain recombines TRBV29-1 with TRBJ2-7. CDR1 and CDR2 from the germline V gene are SQVTM and ANQGSEA. The CDR3 has 11 amino acids.